The 5 T cell receptor beta chains in this list originate from one sample, sequenced in a study of OX40 agonist ivuxolimab in advanced cancers. The data were produced by immunoSEQ multiplex PCR, yet TCRdb's version contains in-frame clones alone and is incomplete. The data contain tens of thousands of clones, approximately 81% of them singletons. The specimen comprised CD4+ or CD8+ T cells sorted from blood, sampled in a trial of the OX40 agonist ivuxolimab. Receptor source: an adult with an advanced solid tumor such as melanoma, head and neck, liver or kidney cancer.

The V call is TRBV18, the J call TRBJ1-4; possibly TRBD1 for D (6 bases). The V end was cut by 0 bases, the J end by 10 bases, with 12 bases between. The CDR3 sequence is 14 residues long. Germline-derived CDR1 and CDR2 are KGHSH and LQKENI. The CDR3 region is CASSPPRDTGKLFF. CDR3 sequence (DNA): TGTGCCAGCTCACCACCCCGGGACACTGGAAAACTGTTTTTT.

This chain uses TRBV6-5 with TRBJ1-4; no firm D call. The CDR3 has 14 residues. V was pared by 6 bases and J by 6 bases, with 14 bases between. Germline CDR1 MNHEY, CDR2 SVGAGI. As DNA, the CDR3 is TGTGCCAGCAGAGACGGACGTTTTTATGAAAAACTGTTTTTT. It translates to CASRDGRFYEKLFF.

This chain links TRBV6-1 with TRBJ1-2; unclear D gene. V shed 8 bases and J shed 0 bases, with 10 bases lying between them. The CDR3 covers 13 residues. The V gene's germline CDR1 is MNHNS and CDR2 SASEGT. In DNA form, the CDR3 reads TGTGCCAGCGCCGACGTAGCTAACTATGGCTACACCTTC. This codes for CASADVANYGYTF.

The chain has TRBV19 and TRBJ1-1; TRBD1 aligns across 7 bases. The CDR3 totals 15 residues. Germline V lookup: CDR1 LNHDA, CDR2 SQIVND (reference sequence). V was clipped by 2 bases and J by 2 bases; unmatched bases: 5. DNA of the CDR3: TGTGCCAGTAGTATACGGACAGGACCAAACACTGAAGCTTTCTTT. Translated, it gives CASSIRTGPNTEAFF.

The rearrangement uses TRBV19 and TRBJ1-1; D not certain. Trimming removed 6 bases at V and 7 bases at J, with 15 bases between. Germline CDR1 and CDR2: LNHDA and SQIVND (reference sequence). This CDR3 is built from 13 residues. The DNA of the CDR3 is TGTGCCAGTAGACCCGGGGTCGGAATTGAAGCTTTCTTT. The encoded protein is CASRPGVGIEAFF.